Sequencing of this T cell receptor beta chain was carried out in a study of T cell clones after liver transplantation (dated by TCRdb to 2018 to 2020). Some background on the complete study: The samples were obtained from ITN030ST, a randomized trial that attempted immunosuppression withdrawal within 2 years after liver transplantation. Donor-reactive T cell clones were identified by TCRbeta sequencing after a pre-transplant mixed lymphocyte reaction and then tracked in post-transplant blood. Third party-reactive TCRbeta sequences were also identified from pre-transplant MLRs to serve as an antigen-independent comparator for donor-reactive sequences. Until randomization at 12-24 months post-transplant, subjects were given standard immunosuppression, with no induction therapy. Three of the eight recipients were HCV-positive; the others were transplanted for non-autoimmune, non-viral indications. Of the 8 liver transplant recipients making up the studied cohort, 3 were classified as tolerant and 5 as non-tolerant. To count as tolerant, a recipient had to stay completely off immunosuppression for at least one year without liver enzymes climbing beyond twice the upper limit of normal. Blood samples were collected pre-transplant, pre-randomization before withdrawal, and post-randomization after either complete withdrawal or failed withdrawal. The research as a whole found: Low numbers of available donor cells limited the measurable donor-reactive repertoire in two subjects. Without allograft tissue specimens, donor-reactive T cells may have migrated into the graft rather than being deleted. Conclusions were preliminary, limited by small, heterogeneous patient numbers and non-standardized post-transplant time points. In 5 of 8 subjects, circulating donor-reactive CD4 TCRbeta sequences decreased significantly after transplant, regardless of tolerance or HCV status. Donor-reactive sequences decreased more than third party-reactive sequences, which suggests partial antigen-specific deletion that was not related to withdrawal success. When repertoire turnover was accounted for, significantly reduced detection of donor-reactive sequences was found in 7 of 8 subjects for CD4 and in 8 of 8 subjects for CD8.

High-throughput TCRbeta CDR3 sequencing of frozen genomic DNA was performed by immunoSEQ, with PCR amplification, mapping, bias correction and internal controls included. Regarding the original processing steps: Only productive rearrangements were retained, with each unique TCRbeta sequence defined by its CDR3 nucleotide sequence together with its V and J gene. For classification of a sequence as donor-reactive, at least 5-fold expansion in CFSE-low cells relative to unstimulated pre-transplant cells and a frequency of at least 0.01% were required. Minimum frequency thresholds were set for each subject on the basis of the unstimulated sample with the lowest template count, so that a detection power of at least 90% was ensured. Jensen-Shannon divergence between the top 1000 TCRbeta sequences post- versus pre-transplant served as the measure of repertoire turnover. Two-sided Fisher's exact tests were used to test for changes in how often donor-reactive sequences were detected. Held by TCRdb, this immuneACCESS table contains in-frame sequences only and omits some clones. Under half of the omission traces to an unresolved V gene where checked; the cause of the rest is unknown. V and J calls and clone size are those listed in that table; D and trimming were worked out from the DNA. The sample table records under 130,000 clones; around 84% of these occur just once. The ten top clones hold approximately 3% of the sample.

Thawed unstimulated PBMCs were stained for CD3, CD4 and CD8 and FACS-sorted into CD3+CD4+ and CD3+CD8+ populations. All 8 studied subjects were randomized to immunosuppression withdrawal. The Qiagen DNeasy Blood and Tissue Kit was used to isolate genomic DNA. A note on this clone: Its antigen target is currently unknown. Qualities for individual bases were not recorded, and no much larger clone is one base off.

V is trimmed back by 2 bases and J by 5 bases, and the junction contains 15 bases that no gene match accounts for. The CDR3 goes from the cysteine to the phenylalanine over 19 residues. The entry retains the CDR3 DNA only, 57 bases that are in frame from base 1. The germline V gene supplies CDR1 ENHRY and CDR2 SYGVKD. The sequence came from a human patient who received a liver transplant. Some T cells may originate with the graft donor following a transplant. This receptor chain uses TRBV10-3 and TRBJ1-5, with 10 central nucleotides matching TRBD1. Sequenced here: CD4+ T cells from blood, sampled approximately 50 months after liver transplant. CDR3 reads: CAISEAGGQGEMSDQPQHF. The DNA sequence reads TGTGCCATCAGTGAGGCCGGCGGACAGGGGGAAATGTCGGATCAGCCCCAGCATTTT.